Given below is one T cell receptor (beta chain) in context. The antigen is not known. RNA was isolated and reverse transcribed to cDNA, the sequencing template. Sequencing was performed with immunoSEQ multiplex PCR; in TCRdb, only in-frame clones are kept and a portion is missing. The sample yields fewer than 200,000 clones, around 58% seen once. The sample's treatment: oral pan-JAK inhibitor, 5-10 mg twice daily. Alopecia areata patients had lesional scalp punch biopsies and peripheral blood taken from them. The data stem from a study of CD8+ T cells in alopecia areata. Overall study results and limits: Sequencing of scalp samples also includes resident alphabeta T cells from normal skin. TCRs were shared less clearly across patients than in mice, possibly for HLA-related reasons.

This receptor was obtained from a human donor with alopecia areata. The sample in question was CD8+ T cells sorted from blood, obtained at week 24, from a patient treated with tofacitinib.

The CDR3 sequence is CASSAGTGNSPLHF. CDR3 DNA sequence: TGTGCCAGCAGTGCCGGGACGGGAAATTCACCCCTCCACTTT. This sequence joins TRBV6-5 and TRBJ1-6; TRBD1 might be the D (5 bases). Germline V gives CDR1 MNHEY, CDR2 SVGAGI. The CDR3 runs 14 residues. V lost 5 bases and J 7 bases, leaving 12 bases between the germline ends.